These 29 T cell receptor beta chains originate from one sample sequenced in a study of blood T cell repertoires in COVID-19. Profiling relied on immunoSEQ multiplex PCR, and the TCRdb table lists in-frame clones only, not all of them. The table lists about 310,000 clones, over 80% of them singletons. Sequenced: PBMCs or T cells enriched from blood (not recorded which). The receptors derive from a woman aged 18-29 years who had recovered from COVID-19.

CDR3 residues: CASSAGLAGRTSNTQYF. CDR3 nucleotides: TGTGCCAGCAGTGCGGGACTAGCGGGGAGAACCTCAAATACGCAGTATTTT. The chain links TRBV2 to TRBJ2-3; 13 nucleotides line up with TRBD2. CDR1 and CDR2 from the germline V gene are SNHLY and FYNNEI. Trimming at V came to 4 bases and at J to 7 bases, leaving 11 bases not matched to a gene. The CDR3 consists of 17 residues. Based on the CDR3 plus reference TRBV2 and TRBJ2-3, the full variable domain is EPEVTQTPSHQVTQMGQEVILRCVPISNHLYFYWYRQILGQKVEFLVSFYNNEISEKSEIFDDQFSVERPDGSNFTLKIRSTKLEDSAMYFCASSAGLAGRTSNTQYFGPGTRLTVL.

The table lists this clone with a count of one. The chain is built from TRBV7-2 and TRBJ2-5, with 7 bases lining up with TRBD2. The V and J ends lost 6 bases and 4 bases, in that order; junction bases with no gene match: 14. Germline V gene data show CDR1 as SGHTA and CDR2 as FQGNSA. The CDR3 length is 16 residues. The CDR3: CASRFDLAATGETQYF. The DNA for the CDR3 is TGTGCCAGCAGGTTTGACCTAGCGGCGACCGGAGAGACCCAGTACTTC.

CDR3: CASSLTGYSNQPQHF. The CDR3 DNA is TGTGCCAGCAGTTTAACAGGATATAGCAATCAGCCCCAGCATTTT. This chain links TRBV6-5 with TRBJ1-5; D is possibly TRBD1 (5 bases). The CDR3 spans 15 residues. Germline CDR1 reads MNHEY; CDR2 reads SVGAGI. Trimming removed 4 bases from V and 0 bases from J, with 10 bases in between.

The DNA of the CDR3 is TGCGCCAGCAGCCAAGATCTAATGGGCCTGCAGAGCTACGAGCAGTACTTC. This gives the protein CASSQDLMGLQSYEQYF. The chain carries TRBV4-3 and TRBJ2-7; D not resolved. The CDR3 extends over 17 amino acids. Trimming cost V 0 bases and J 3 bases, with 18 bases left between them. The germline V gene has CDR1 LGHNA and CDR2 YSLEER.

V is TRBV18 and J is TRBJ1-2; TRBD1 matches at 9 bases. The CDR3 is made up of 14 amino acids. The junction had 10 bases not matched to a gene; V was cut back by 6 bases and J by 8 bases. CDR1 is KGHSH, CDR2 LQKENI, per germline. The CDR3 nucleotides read TGTGCCAGCTCTTCAGAACAGGGGGCAGACGGCTACACCTTC. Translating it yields CASSSEQGADGYTF.

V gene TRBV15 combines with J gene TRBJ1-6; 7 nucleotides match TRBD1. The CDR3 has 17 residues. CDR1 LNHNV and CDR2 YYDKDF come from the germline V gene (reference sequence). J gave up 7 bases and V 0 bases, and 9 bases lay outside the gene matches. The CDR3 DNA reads TGTGCCACCAGCAGAGAGGCTCCCGGGACAGTAAATTCACCCCTCCACTTT. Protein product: CATSREAPGTVNSPLHF.

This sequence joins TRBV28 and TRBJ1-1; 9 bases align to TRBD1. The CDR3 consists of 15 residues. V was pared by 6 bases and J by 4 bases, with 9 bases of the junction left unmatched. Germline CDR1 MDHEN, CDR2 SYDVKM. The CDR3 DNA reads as TGTGCCAGCAGCCCACTGGGACAGGGAGGCACTGAAGCTTTCTTT. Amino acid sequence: CASSPLGQGGTEAFF.

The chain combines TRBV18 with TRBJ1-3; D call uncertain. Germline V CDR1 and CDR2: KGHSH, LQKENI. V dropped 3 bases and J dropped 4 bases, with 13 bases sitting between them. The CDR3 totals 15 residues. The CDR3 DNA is TGTGCCAGCTCACCTACACATTCTGAAGGAAACACCATATATTTT. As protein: CASSPTHSEGNTIYF.

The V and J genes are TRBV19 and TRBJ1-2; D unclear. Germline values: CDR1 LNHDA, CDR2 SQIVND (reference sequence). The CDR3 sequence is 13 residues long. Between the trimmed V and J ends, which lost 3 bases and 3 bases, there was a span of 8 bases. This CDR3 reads CASSMWEHYGYTF. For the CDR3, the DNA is TGTGCCAGTAGTATGTGGGAGCACTATGGCTACACCTTC.

CDR3 amino acids: CASRTTSGVPYNEQFF. CDR3 bases: TGTGCCAGCAGGACGACTAGCGGGGTGCCTTACAATGAGCAGTTCTTC. The chain couples TRBV2 to TRBJ2-1, with 11 bases matching TRBD2. V shed 6 bases and J 4 bases; nucleotides not matched to a gene: 8. The CDR3 loop spans 16 amino acids. The germline CDR1 and CDR2 sequences are SNHLY and FYNNEI.

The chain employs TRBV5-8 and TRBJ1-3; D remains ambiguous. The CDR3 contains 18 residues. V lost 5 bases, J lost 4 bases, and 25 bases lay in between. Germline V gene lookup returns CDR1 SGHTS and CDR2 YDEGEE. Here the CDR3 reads CASRRGSGALHLGNTIYF. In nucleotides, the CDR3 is TGTGCCAGCAGAAGAGGGTCAGGAGCACTTCACTTGGGAAACACCATATATTTT.

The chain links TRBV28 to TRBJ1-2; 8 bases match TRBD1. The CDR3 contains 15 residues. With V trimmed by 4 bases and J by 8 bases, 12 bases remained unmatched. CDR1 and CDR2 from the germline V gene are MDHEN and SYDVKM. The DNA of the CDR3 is TGTGCCAGCAGTTCATCACCGGACAGGGAGCGAGGCTACACCTTC. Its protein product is CASSSSPDRERGYTF.

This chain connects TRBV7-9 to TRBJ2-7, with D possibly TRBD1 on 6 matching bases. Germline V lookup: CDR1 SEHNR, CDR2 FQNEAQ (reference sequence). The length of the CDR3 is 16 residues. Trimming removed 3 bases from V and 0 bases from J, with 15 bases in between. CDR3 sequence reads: CASSFPSGQSSYEQYF. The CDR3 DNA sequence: TGTGCCAGCAGCTTTCCCTCCGGACAGTCCTCCTACGAGCAGTACTTC.

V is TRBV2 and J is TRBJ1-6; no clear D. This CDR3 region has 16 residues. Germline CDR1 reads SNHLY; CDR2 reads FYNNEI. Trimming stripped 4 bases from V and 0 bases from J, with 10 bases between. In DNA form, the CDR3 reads TGTGCCAGCAGTGCCCCACTTATCTCCTATAATTCACCCCTCCACTTT. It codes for CASSAPLISYNSPLHF.

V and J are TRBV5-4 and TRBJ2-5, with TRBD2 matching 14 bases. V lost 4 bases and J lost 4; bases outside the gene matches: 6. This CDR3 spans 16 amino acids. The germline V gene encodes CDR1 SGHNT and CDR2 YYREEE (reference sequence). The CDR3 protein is CASSQTSGGAGETQYF. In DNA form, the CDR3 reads TGTGCCAGCAGCCAGACTAGCGGGGGGGCGGGAGAGACCCAGTACTTC.

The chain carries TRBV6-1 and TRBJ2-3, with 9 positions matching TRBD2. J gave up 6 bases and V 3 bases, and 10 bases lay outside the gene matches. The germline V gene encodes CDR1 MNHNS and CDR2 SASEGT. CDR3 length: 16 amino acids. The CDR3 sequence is CASSDAIYSGSDTQYF. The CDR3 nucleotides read TGTGCCAGCAGTGACGCCATTTATAGCGGGAGCGATACGCAGTATTTT.

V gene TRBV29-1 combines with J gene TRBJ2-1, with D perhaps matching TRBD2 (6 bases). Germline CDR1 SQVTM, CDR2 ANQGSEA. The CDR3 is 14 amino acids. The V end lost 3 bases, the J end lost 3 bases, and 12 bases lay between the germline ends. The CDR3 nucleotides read TGCAGCGTTGAGGGGGGATCCATCTACAATGAGCAGTTCTTC. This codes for CSVEGGSIYNEQFF.

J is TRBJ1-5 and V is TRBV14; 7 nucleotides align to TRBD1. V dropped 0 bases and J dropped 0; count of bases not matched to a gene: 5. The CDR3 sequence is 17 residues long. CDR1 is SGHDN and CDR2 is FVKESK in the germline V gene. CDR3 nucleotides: TGTGCCAGCAGCCAAGAAGACAGGGATTGTAGCAATCAGCCCCAGCATTTT. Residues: CASSQEDRDCSNQPQHF.

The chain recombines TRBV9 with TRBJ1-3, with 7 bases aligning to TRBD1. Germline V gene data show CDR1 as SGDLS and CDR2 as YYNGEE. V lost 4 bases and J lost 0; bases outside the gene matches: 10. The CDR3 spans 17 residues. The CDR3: CASSLTQGTASGNTIYF. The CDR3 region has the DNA TGTGCCAGCAGCCTAACACAGGGGACCGCCTCTGGAAACACCATATATTTT.

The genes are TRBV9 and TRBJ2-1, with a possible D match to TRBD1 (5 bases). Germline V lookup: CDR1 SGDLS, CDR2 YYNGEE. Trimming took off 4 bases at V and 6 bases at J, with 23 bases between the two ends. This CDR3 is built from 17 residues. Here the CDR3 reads CASSIWDWAATGNEQFF. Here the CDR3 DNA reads TGTGCCAGCAGCATTTGGGATTGGGCCGCTACAGGCAATGAGCAGTTCTTC.

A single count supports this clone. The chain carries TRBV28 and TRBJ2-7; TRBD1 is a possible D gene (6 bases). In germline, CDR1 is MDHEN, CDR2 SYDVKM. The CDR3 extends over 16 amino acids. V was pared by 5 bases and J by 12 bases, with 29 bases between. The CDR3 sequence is CASSQPPPGQPTSTYF. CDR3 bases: TGTGCCAGCAGTCAGCCTCCCCCGGGACAACCTACGAGCACGTACTTC.

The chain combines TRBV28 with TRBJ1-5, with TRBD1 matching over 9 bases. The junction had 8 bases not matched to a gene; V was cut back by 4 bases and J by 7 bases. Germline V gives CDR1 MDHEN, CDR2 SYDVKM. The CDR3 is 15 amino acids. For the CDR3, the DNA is TGTGCCAGCAGTTCGACAGGGGGGCGCAGCCAGCCCCAGCATTTT. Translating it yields CASSSTGGRSQPQHF. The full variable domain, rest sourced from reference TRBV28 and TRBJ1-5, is DVKVTQSSRYLVKRTGEKVFLECVQDMDHENMFWYRQDPGLGLRLIYFSYDVKMKEKGDIPEGYSVSREKKERFSLILESASTNQTSMYLCASSSTGGRSQPQHFGDGTRLSIL.

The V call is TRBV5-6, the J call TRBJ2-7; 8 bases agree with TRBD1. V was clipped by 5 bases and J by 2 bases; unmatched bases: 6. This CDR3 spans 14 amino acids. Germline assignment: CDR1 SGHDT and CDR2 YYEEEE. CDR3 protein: CASRPWTGTYEQYF. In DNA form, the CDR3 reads TGTGCCAGCAGACCCTGGACAGGGACCTACGAGCAGTACTTC.

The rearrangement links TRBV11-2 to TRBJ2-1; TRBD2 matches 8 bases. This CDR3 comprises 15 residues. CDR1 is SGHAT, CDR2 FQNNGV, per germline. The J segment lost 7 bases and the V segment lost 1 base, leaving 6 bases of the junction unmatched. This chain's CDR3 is CASSLAGGQWNEQFF. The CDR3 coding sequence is TGTGCCAGCAGCTTAGCGGGGGGGCAGTGGAATGAGCAGTTCTTC.

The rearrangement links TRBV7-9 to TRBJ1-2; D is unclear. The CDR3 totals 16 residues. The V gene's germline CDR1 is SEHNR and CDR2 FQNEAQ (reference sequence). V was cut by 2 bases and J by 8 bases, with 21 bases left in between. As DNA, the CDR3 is TGTGCCAGCAGCTTAAACCCAGGACTGATAGAGGGCGGCTACACCTTC. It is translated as CASSLNPGLIEGGYTF. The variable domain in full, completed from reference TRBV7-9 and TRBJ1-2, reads DTGVSQNPRHKITKRGQNVTFRCDPISEHNRLYWYRQTLGQGPEFLTYFQNEAQLEKSRLLSDRFSAERPKGSFSTLEIQRTEQGDSAMYLCASSLNPGLIEGGYTFGSGTRLTVV.

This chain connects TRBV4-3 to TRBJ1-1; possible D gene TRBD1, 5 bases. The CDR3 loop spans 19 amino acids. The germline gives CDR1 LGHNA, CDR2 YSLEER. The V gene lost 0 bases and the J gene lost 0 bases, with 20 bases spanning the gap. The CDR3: CASSQDGSPGKNMNTEAFF. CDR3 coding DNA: TGCGCCAGCAGCCAAGATGGTTCCCCAGGGAAGAACATGAACACTGAAGCTTTCTTT.

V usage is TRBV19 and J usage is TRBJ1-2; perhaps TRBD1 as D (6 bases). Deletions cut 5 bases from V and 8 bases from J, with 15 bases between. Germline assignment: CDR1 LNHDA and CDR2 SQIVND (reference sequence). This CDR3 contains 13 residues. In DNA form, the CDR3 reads TGTGCCAGTAGTCGACAGGTCTCAGGGGGCTACACCTTC. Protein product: CASSRQVSGGYTF.

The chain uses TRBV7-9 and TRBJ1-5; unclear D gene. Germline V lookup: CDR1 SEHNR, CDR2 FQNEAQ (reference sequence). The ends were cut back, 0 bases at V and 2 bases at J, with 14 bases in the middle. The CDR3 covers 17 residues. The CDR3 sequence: CASSLAEGRRGNQPQHF. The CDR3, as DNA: TGTGCCAGCAGCTTAGCAGAGGGAAGAAGGGGCAATCAGCCCCAGCATTTT.

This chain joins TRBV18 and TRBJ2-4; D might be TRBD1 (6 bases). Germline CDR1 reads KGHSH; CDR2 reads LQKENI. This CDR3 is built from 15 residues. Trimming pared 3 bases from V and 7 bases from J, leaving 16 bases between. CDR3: CASSPRDTPGNIQYF. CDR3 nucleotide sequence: TGTGCCAGCTCACCTCGGGACACCCCAGGGAACATTCAGTACTTC. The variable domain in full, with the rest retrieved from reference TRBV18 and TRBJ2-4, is NAGVMQNPRHLVRRRGQEARLRCSPMKGHSHVYWYRQLPEEGLKFMVYLQKENIIDESGMPKERFSAEFPKEGPSILRIQQVVRGDSAAYFCASSPRDTPGNIQYFGAGTRLSVL.